This is a list of T cell receptor beta chains from one sample in a study of OX40 agonist ivuxolimab in advanced cancers. Profiled with immunoSEQ multiplex PCR; TCRdb holds only in-frame clones, not every one. The data hold roughly 70,000 clones, with around 87% observed a single time. This specimen was CD4+ or CD8+ T cells sorted from blood, taken in a trial of the OX40 agonist ivuxolimab. These receptor sequences come from an adult with an advanced solid tumor such as melanoma, head and neck, liver or kidney cancer. Both conserved end residues are part of each CDR3. The D gene is left open where the match is weak. For some rows the clone size is stated as once, few or many, or as a class when expanded; others skip it.

j_call v_call clone_size d_call cdr3_nt cdr3_aa
TRBJ2-7 TRBV6-1 - - TGTGCCAGCGGAAGGGAAAGGACCTACGAGCAGTACTTC CASGRERTYEQYF
TRBJ2-7 TRBV4-3 - - TGCGCCAGCAGCCAAGATCGGAGTCGGTCCTACGAGCAGTACTTC CASSQDRSRSYEQYF
TRBJ2-7 TRBV28 - - TGTGCCAGCAGTAAACCGACATTAACTCGAGGCTACGAGCAGTACTTC CASSKPTLTRGYEQYF
TRBJ1-1 TRBV6-4 - TRBD1 TGTGCCAGCAGGCAGGGGGCTTTGAACACTGAAGCTTTCTTT CASRQGALNTEAFF
TRBJ2-5 TRBV28 - - TGTGCCAGCCGTTCCCCGGGAGGGGGCAGGGAGACCCAGTACTTC CASRSPGGGRETQYF
TRBJ2-3 TRBV5-1 - TRBD2 TGCGCCAGCAGCTTGGCCTGGGGGGGAGCAGATACGCAGTATTTT CASSLAWGGADTQYF
TRBJ2-6 TRBV19 - - TGTGCCAGTAGTATCATGTTCACGGTTAGCTCTGGGGCCAACGTCCTGACTTTC CASSIMFTVSSGANVLTF
TRBJ2-1 TRBV10-3 - - TGTGCCACCCTACAGGGAGGGGGCAATGAGCAGTTCTTC CATLQGGGNEQFF
TRBJ2-7 TRBV18 - - TGTGCCAGCTCACCGAGAGACACCTACGAGCAGTACTTC CASSPRDTYEQYF
TRBJ1-2 TRBV29-1 few - TGCAGCGTTGAGGAAGGGGCGGGCTACACCTTC CSVEEGAGYTF
TRBJ2-7 TRBV10-1 - TRBD1 TGCGCCAGCAGGGGACAGGGGCGGGAGCAGTACTTC CASRGQGREQYF
TRBJ2-7 TRBV27 - TRBD2 TGTGCCAGCAGCCCAAGGCGCGGGGGGAACGAGCAGTACTTC CASSPRRGGNEQYF
TRBJ2-4 TRBV7-2 once - TGTGCCAGCAGCGGGTTAGCCAAAAACATTCAGTACTTC CASSGLAKNIQYF
TRBJ1-3 TRBV27 - TRBD1 TGTGCCAGCAGTCCTACCGACAGGGCCTTTGGAAACACCATATATTTT CASSPTDRAFGNTIYF
TRBJ2-1 TRBV6-6 - - TGTGCCAGCAGCCGCGTCAATGAGCAGTTCTTC CASSRVNEQFF
TRBJ2-1 TRBV5-6 - TRBD2 TGTGCCAGCAGCCCCAGGACTAGCGGGAACTATGAGCAGTTCTTC CASSPRTSGNYEQFF
TRBJ1-5 TRBV25-1 - - TGTGCCAGCAGTGAATCGTCCGGGGGGGGCCGCAATCAGCCCCAGCATTTT CASSESSGGGRNQPQHF
TRBJ2-7 TRBV14 - - TGTGCCAGCAGCCAAGACGGAGGCTACGAGCAGTACTTC CASSQDGGYEQYF
TRBJ2-6 TRBV25-1 - - TGTGCCAGCAGGGACGGGGCGATGCGCTCTGGGGCCAACGTCCTGACTTTC CASRDGAMRSGANVLTF
TRBJ2-7 TRBV28 - - TGTGCCAGCAATTTCGCAGGGTCGGGGGCTTTGGGAGAGCAGTACTTC CASNFAGSGALGEQYF
TRBJ1-4 TRBV6-5 - - TGTGCCAGCAGGGGTGAAAAACTGTTTTTT CASRGEKLFF
TRBJ1-4 TRBV9 - TRBD1 TGTGCCAGCAGCCCTCGACAGGGGGCCACTAATGAAAAACTGTTTTTT CASSPRQGATNEKLFF
TRBJ2-7 TRBV5-1 - - TGCGCCAGCAGCTTGGAGGCAGGGGCCATCTACGAGCAGTACTTC CASSLEAGAIYEQYF
TRBJ1-5 TRBV7-8 - - TGTGCCAGCAGCTTATTGGCAGGAGGGCCCTATCAGCCCCAGCATTTT CASSLLAGGPYQPQHF
TRBJ2-4 TRBV6-5 - - TGTGCCAGCAGAGACACGGGGATAGCCAAAAACATTCAGTACTTC CASRDTGIAKNIQYF
TRBJ2-3 TRBV5-1 - - TGCGCCAGCAGCTTTGCGGGGAACACAGATACGCAGTATTTT CASSFAGNTDTQYF
TRBJ2-1 TRBV29-1 - TRBD2 TGCAGCGTTGACCAGAGCCCTAGCGGGAGCGCGCAGTTCTTC CSVDQSPSGSAQFF
TRBJ2-5 TRBV29-1 - - TGCAGCGTTGGACAACAAGAGACCCAGTACTTC CSVGQQETQYF
TRBJ2-3 TRBV29-1 - - TGCAGCGTTGAAGGCTCGCAGGGCGATACGCAGTATTTT CSVEGSQGDTQYF
TRBJ2-3 TRBV7-6 - - TGTGCCAGCAGCTCGCGGGGCAACACAGATACGCAGTATTTT CASSSRGNTDTQYF
TRBJ1-5 TRBV6-6 few - TGTGCCAGCAGTTACGGTCCGGTCAGCAATCAGCCCCAGCATTTT CASSYGPVSNQPQHF
TRBJ1-1 TRBV19 - TRBD1 TGTGCCAGTAGTCTCTCGGACAGGATCACTGAAGCTTTCTTT CASSLSDRITEAFF
TRBJ2-1 TRBV27 - - TGTGCCAGCAGTACCTTTTCTGGGGCGGGCAATGAGCAGTTCTTC CASSTFSGAGNEQFF
TRBJ2-2 TRBV7-9 - - TGTGCCAGCAGCTTAGTTTTGGGGAACACCGGGGAGCTGTTTTTT CASSLVLGNTGELFF
TRBJ2-6 TRBV11-3 - - TGTGCCAGCAGCTCGGCAGGGAGCTCTGGGGCCAACGTCCTGACTTTC CASSSAGSSGANVLTF
TRBJ2-1 TRBV29-1 - TRBD1 TGCAGCGTTATACAGGGGGCAGGGAATGAGCAGTTCTTC CSVIQGAGNEQFF
TRBJ1-5 TRBV19 - - TGTGCCAGTAGTATAAGTACAGGTGGCAATCAGCCCCAGCATTTT CASSISTGGNQPQHF
TRBJ1-4 TRBV7-9 - - TGTGCCAGCACTCTAATCGAAGGTAGAGAAAAACTGTTTTTT CASTLIEGREKLFF
TRBJ1-3 TRBV6-1 - - TGTGCCAGCAGTGAAGCTATGATTCCTGGAAACACCATATATTTT CASSEAMIPGNTIYF
TRBJ2-7 TRBV28 - TRBD2 TGTGCCAGCAGTTCCCATAGCGGGAGGTACTACGAGCAGTACTTC CASSSHSGRYYEQYF
TRBJ2-7 TRBV2 - TRBD2 TGTGCCAGCAGTTCCAGCGGGGGATACGAGCAGTACTTC CASSSSGGYEQYF
TRBJ1-3 TRBV18 - - TGTGCCAGCGCTAACTACAGGGACGGAAACACCATATATTTT CASANYRDGNTIYF
TRBJ2-7 TRBV5-8 - - TGTGCCAGCAGCTTGGAGCAGGGGCGCAACGAGCAGTACTTC CASSLEQGRNEQYF
TRBJ2-5 TRBV11-3 - TRBD1 TGTGCCAGCAGCTCGGGACAGGGAAAGGGGGAGACCCAGTACTTC CASSSGQGKGETQYF
TRBJ1-4 TRBV18 few - TGTGCCAGCTCACCTTCGTTAGGGGCCAGTAATGAAAAACTGTTTTTT CASSPSLGASNEKLFF
TRBJ1-6 TRBV13 - - TGTGCCAGCGGAATGGACGGACGCTCCTATAATTCACCCCTCCACTTT CASGMDGRSYNSPLHF
TRBJ2-1 TRBV7-9 few - TGTGCCAGCAGCTTAGTTACCGTCAGTGAGCAGTTCTTC CASSLVTVSEQFF
TRBJ2-3 TRBV25-1 - - TGTGCCAGCAGCGTACTTGGGGCCAGCACAGATACGCAGTATTTT CASSVLGASTDTQYF
TRBJ2-3 TRBV27 - - TGTGCCAGCAGTTTACCTCCAGTAGATACGCAGTATTTT CASSLPPVDTQYF
TRBJ1-5 TRBV5-1 - - TGCGCCAGCAGCCCTGACAGCCTTAGCAATCAGCCCCAGCATTTT CASSPDSLSNQPQHF